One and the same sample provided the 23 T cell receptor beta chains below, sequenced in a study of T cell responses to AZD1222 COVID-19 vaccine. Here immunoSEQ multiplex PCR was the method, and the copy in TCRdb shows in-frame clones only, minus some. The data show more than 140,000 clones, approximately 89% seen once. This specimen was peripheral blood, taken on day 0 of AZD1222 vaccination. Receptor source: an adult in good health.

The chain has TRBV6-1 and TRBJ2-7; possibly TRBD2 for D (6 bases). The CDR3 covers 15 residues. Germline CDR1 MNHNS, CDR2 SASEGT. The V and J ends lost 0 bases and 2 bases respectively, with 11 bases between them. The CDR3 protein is CASSEALASPYEQYF. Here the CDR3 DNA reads TGTGCCAGCAGTGAAGCGCTAGCGAGCCCCTACGAGCAGTACTTC.

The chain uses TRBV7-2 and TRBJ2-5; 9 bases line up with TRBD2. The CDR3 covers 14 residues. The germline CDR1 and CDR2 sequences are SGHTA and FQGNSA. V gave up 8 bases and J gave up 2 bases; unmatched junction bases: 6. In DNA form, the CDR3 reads TGTGCCAGCTCAGCTAGCGGGAATCAAGAGACCCAGTACTTC. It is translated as CASSASGNQETQYF.

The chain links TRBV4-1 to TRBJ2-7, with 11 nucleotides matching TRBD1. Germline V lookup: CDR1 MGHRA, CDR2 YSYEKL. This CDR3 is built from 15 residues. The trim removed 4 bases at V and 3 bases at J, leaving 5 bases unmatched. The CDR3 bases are TGCGCCAGCAGCCGGGGACAGGGGGTTAACTACGAGCAGTACTTC. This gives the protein CASSRGQGVNYEQYF.

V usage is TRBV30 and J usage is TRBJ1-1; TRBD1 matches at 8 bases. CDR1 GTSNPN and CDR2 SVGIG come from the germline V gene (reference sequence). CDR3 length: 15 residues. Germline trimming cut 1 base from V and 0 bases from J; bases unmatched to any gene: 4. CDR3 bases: TGTGCCTGGAGTGGAGGGACAGGCTTGAACACTGAAGCTTTCTTT. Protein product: CAWSGGTGLNTEAFF.

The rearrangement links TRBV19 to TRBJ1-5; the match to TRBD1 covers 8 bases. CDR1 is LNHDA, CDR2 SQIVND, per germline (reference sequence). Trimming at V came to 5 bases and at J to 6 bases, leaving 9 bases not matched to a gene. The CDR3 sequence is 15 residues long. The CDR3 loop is CASSVGTGRGQPQHF. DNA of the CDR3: TGTGCCAGTAGTGTGGGGACAGGAAGGGGTCAGCCCCAGCATTTT.

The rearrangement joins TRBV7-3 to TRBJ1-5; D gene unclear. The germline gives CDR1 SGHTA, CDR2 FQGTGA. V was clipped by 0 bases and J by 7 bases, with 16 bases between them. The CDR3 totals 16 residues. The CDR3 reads CASSLTRSSPPQPQHF. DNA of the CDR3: TGTGCCAGCAGCTTAACGAGGAGCTCTCCCCCACAGCCCCAGCATTTT.

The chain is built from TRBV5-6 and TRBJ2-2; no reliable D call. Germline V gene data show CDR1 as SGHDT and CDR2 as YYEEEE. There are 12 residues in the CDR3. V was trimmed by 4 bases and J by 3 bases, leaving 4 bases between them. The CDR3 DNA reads TGTGCCAGCAGCCCTGACACCGGGGAGCTGTTTTTT. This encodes CASSPDTGELFF.

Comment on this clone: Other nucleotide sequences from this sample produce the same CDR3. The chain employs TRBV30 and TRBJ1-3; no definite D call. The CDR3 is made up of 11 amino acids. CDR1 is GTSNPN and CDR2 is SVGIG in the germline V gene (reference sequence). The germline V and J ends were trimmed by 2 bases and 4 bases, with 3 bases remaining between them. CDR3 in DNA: TGTGCCTGGAGTTTGGGAAACACCATATATTTT. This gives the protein CAWSLGNTIYF.

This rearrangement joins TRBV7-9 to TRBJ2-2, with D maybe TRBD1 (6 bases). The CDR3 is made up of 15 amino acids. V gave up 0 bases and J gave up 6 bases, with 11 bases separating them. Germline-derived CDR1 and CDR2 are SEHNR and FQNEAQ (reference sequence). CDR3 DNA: TGTGCCAGCAGCTTAGCAGGGGGAAGGGCCGGGGAGCTGTTTTTT. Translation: CASSLAGGRAGELFF.

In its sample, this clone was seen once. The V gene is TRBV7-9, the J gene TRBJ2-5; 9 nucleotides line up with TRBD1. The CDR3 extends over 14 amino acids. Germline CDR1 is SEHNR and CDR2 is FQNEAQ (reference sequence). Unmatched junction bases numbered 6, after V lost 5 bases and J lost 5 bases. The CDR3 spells CASSVGQGIETQYF. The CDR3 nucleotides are TGTGCCAGCAGCGTGGGACAGGGTATTGAGACCCAGTACTTC.

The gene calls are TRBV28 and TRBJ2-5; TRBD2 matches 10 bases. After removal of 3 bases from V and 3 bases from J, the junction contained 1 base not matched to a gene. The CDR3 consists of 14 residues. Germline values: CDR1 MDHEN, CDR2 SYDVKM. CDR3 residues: CASSLLAGEETQYF. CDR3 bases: TGTGCCAGCAGTTTGCTAGCGGGGGAAGAGACCCAGTACTTC.

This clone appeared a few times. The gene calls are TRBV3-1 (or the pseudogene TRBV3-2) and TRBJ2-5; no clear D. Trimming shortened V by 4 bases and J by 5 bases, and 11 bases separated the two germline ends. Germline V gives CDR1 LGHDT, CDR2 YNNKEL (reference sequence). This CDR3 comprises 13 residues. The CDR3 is CASSLVAGETQYF. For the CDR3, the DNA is TGTGCCAGCAGCCTAGTGGCCGGGGAGACCCAGTACTTC.

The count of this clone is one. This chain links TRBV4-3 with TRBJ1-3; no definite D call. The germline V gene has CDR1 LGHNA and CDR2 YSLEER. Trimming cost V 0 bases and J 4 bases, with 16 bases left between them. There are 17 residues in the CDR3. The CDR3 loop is CASSQEQPSRTGNTIYF. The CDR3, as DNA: TGCGCCAGCAGCCAAGAGCAGCCCAGTCGAACGGGAAACACCATATATTTT.

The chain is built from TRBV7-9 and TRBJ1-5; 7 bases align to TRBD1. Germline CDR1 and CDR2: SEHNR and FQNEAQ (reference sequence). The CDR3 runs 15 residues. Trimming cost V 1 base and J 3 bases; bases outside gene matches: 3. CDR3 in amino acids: CASSLGDSPNQPQHF. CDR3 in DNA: TGTGCCAGCAGCTTAGGGGACAGCCCCAATCAGCCCCAGCATTTT.

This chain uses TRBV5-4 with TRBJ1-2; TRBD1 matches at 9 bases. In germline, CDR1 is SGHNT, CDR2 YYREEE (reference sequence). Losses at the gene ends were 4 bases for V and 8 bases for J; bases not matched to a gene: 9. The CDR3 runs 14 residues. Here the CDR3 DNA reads TGTGCCAGCAGCCACACGGGGACAGGGCGCGGCTACACCTTC. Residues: CASSHTGTGRGYTF.

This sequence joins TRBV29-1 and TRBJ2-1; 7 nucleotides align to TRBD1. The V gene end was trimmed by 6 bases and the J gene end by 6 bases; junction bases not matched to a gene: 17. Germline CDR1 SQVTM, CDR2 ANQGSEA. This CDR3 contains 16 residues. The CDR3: CSVTVGDSSRFNEQFF. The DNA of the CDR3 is TGCAGCGTAACGGTGGGGGACAGTTCCCGGTTCAATGAGCAGTTCTTC.

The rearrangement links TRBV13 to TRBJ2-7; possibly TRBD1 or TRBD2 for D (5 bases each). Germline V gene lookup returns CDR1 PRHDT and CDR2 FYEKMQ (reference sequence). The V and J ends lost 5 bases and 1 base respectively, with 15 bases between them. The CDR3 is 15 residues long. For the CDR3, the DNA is TGTGCCAGCAGCCCCGGACGAGGGGCGTCCTACGAGCAGTACTTC. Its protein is CASSPGRGASYEQYF.

CDR3 loop: CASRFYLAETQYF. The CDR3 DNA reads as TGTGCAAGTCGCTTTTATCTCGCAGAGACCCAGTACTTC. This chain uses TRBV12-2 with TRBJ2-5. TRBV12-2 is listed as a pseudogene. This CDR3 region has 13 residues.

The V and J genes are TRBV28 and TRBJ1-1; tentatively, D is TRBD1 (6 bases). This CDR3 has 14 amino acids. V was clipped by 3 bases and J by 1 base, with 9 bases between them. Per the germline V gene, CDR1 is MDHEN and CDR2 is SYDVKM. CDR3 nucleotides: TGTGCCAGCAGTTTGGGGGCGACGAACACTGAAGCTTTCTTT. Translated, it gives CASSLGATNTEAFF. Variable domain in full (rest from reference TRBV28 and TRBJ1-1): DVKVTQSSRYLVKRTGEKVFLECVQDMDHENMFWYRQDPGLGLRLIYFSYDVKMKEKGDIPEGYSVSREKKERFSLILESASTNQTSMYLCASSLGATNTEAFFGQGTRLTVV.

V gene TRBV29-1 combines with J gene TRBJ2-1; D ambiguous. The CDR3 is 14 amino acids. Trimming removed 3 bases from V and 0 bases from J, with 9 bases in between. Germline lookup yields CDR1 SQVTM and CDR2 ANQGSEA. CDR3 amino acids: CSVEWFSSYNEQFF. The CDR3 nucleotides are TGCAGCGTTGAGTGGTTTAGCTCCTACAATGAGCAGTTCTTC.

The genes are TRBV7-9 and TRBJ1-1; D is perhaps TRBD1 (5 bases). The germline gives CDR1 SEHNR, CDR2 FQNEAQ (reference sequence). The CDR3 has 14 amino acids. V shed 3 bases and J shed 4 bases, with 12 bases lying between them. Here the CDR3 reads CASSFAGAGTEAFF. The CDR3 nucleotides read TGTGCCAGCAGCTTCGCTGGGGCCGGCACTGAAGCTTTCTTT.

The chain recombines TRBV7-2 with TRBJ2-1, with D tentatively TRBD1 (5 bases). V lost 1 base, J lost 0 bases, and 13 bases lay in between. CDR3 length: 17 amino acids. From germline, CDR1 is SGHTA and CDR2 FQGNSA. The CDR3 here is CASSLEGPYSSYNEQFF. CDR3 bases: TGTGCCAGCAGCTTAGAGGGGCCTTATAGCTCCTACAATGAGCAGTTCTTC.

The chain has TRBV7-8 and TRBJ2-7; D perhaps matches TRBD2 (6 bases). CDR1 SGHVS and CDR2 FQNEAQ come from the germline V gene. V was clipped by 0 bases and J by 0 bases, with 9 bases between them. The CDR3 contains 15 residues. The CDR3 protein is CASSLAGGSSYEQYF. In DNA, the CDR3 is TGTGCCAGCAGCTTAGCGGGGGGTAGCTCCTACGAGCAGTACTTC.